These 8 T cell receptor beta chains were sequenced from one sample in a study of blood T cell repertoires in COVID-19. Here immunoSEQ multiplex PCR was the method, and the copy in TCRdb shows in-frame clones only, minus some. This sample has about 74,000 clones, with around 78% found just once. Specimen: peripheral blood. The source of these receptors is a human donor in a cohort sampled during active COVID-19.

The V gene is TRBV1, the J gene TRBJ2-7; TRBD1, as called in the table, went unchecked against the DNA. TRBV1 is a listed pseudogene. CDR3 length: 14 amino acids. DNA of the CDR3: TGCACCAGCAGCCTGACAGGGGGTAACGACGAGCAGTACTTC. Residues: CTSSLTGGNDEQYF.

This clone was seen a handful of times. The DNA of the CDR3 is TGTGCCAGCAGCGCCCAAGGGGGCCTCGGGGAGCTGTTTTTT. It codes for CASSAQGGLGELFF. The chain recombines TRBV7-9 with TRBJ2-2; TRBD1 matches 7 bases. The CDR3 is 14 residues long. Germline values: CDR1 SEHNR, CDR2 FQNEAQ (reference sequence). Losses at the gene ends were 5 bases for V and 7 bases for J; bases not matched to a gene: 7.

This chain links TRBV6-5 with TRBJ2-5; 8 nucleotides line up with TRBD1. The CDR3 is made up of 14 amino acids. The ends lost 8 bases at V and 1 base at J; junction bases unmatched: 6. CDR1 and CDR2 (germline): MNHEY, SVGAGI. The DNA of the CDR3 is TGTGCCAGCTCACTAGGGACAGGCCAAGAGACCCAGTACTTC. As protein: CASSLGTGQETQYF.

In this sample, this clone turned up a few times. V usage is TRBV19 and J usage is TRBJ2-1, with D unresolved. The CDR3 loop spans 14 amino acids. Trimming pared 3 bases from V and 2 bases from J, leaving 8 bases between. Germline CDR1 and CDR2: LNHDA and SQIVND (reference sequence). The CDR3 nucleotides are TGTGCCAGTAGTATCCAGCGCACCTACAATGAGCAGTTCTTC. This sequence encodes CASSIQRTYNEQFF. Together with reference TRBV19 and TRBJ2-1, the CDR3 gives the full variable domain: DGGITQSPKYLFRKEGQNVTLSCEQNLNHDAMYWYRQDPGQGLRLIYYSQIVNDFQKGDIAEGYSVSREKKESFPLTVTSAQKNPTAFYLCASSIQRTYNEQFFGPGTRLTVL.

The CDR3 spells CASSPPGQPTNTGELFF. For the CDR3, the DNA is TGTGCCAGCAGTCCGCCTGGACAGCCCACGAACACCGGGGAGCTGTTTTTT. The chain uses TRBV28 and TRBJ2-2; a weak D match, TRBD1 (6 bases). Germline V gives CDR1 MDHEN, CDR2 SYDVKM. The CDR3 is 17 amino acids. Trimming took off 5 bases at V and 0 bases at J, with 16 bases between the two ends.

The chain recombines TRBV28 with TRBJ2-7; 10 bases agree with TRBD2. The V gene's germline CDR1 is MDHEN and CDR2 SYDVKM. V dropped 8 bases and J dropped 3; count of bases not matched to a gene: 13. The CDR3 loop spans 16 amino acids. CDR3 amino acids: CASRTEAGGGYYEQYF. CDR3 coding DNA: TGTGCCAGCCGAACCGAAGCGGGAGGGGGGTACTACGAGCAGTACTTC.

J is TRBJ1-1 and V is TRBV16; TRBD1 is a possible D gene (5 bases). There are 11 residues in the CDR3. Between the trimmed V and J ends, which lost 2 bases and 8 bases, there was a span of 6 bases. From germline, CDR1 is KGHSY and CDR2 FQNENV. The CDR3 nucleotides read TGTGCCAGCAGCCAACGGGGGGAAGCTTTCTTT. This encodes CASSQRGEAFF.

This clone was seen just once. DNA for the CDR3: TGTGCCAGCAGTACAGGGTCGGCCTATGGCTACACCTTC. Translating it yields CASSTGSAYGYTF. J is TRBJ1-2 and V is TRBV2; D is possibly TRBD1 (6 bases). CDR1 and CDR2 (germline): SNHLY, FYNNEI. The CDR3 is made up of 13 amino acids. The germline V and J ends were trimmed by 5 bases and 4 bases, with 11 bases remaining between them. The full variable domain, in which reference TRBV2 and TRBJ1-2 provide the parts outside the CDR3, is EPEVTQTPSHQVTQMGQEVILRCVPISNHLYFYWYRQILGQKVEFLVSFYNNEISEKSEIFDDQFSVERPDGSNFTLKIRSTKLEDSAMYFCASSTGSAYGYTFGSGTRLTVV.